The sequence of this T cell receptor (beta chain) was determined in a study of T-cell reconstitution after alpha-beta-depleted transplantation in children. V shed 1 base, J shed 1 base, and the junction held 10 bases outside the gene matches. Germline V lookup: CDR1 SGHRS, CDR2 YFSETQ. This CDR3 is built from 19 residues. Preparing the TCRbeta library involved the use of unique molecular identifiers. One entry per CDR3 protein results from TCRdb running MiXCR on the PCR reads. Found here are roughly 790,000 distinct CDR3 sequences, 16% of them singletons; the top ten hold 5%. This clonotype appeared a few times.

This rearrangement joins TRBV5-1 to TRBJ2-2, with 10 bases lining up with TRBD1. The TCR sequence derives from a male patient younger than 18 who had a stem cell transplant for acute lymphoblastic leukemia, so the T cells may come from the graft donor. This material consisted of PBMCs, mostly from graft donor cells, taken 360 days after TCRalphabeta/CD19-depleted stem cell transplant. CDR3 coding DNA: TGCGCCAGCAGCTTGACGACAGGGGGCCGGGTAATGAACACCGGGGAGCTGTTTTTT. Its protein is CASSLTTGGRVMNTGELFF.